This T cell receptor beta chain was sequenced in a study of post-analysis software for immune sequencing data. Prepared TCR beta cDNA libraries contained unique molecular identifiers. TCRdb itself ran the PCR reads through MiXCR, one entry per CDR3 protein. The table records about 540,000 distinct CDR3 sequences, roughly 34% of them present only once. The receptor's source is a girl aged 2 to 17 with multiple sclerosis. The sequenced sample was blood.

This CDR3 reads CASSVRRLYGYTF. The CDR3 DNA reads TGTGCCAGCAGCGTCCGACGGCTCTATGGCTACACCTTC. The chain employs TRBV7-2 and TRBJ1-2; D is unresolved. Deletions cut 5 bases from V and 4 bases from J, with 11 bases between. The CDR3 sequence is 13 residues long. CDR1 and CDR2 from the germline V gene are SGHTA and FQGNSA.